One and the same sample provided the 21 T cell receptor beta chains below, sequenced in a study of neurological immune-mediated disorders. TCRdb re-called the 5' RACE reads with MiXCR, one entry per CDR3 protein. The sample shows fewer than 110,000 distinct CDR3 sequences, 10% to 14% of them seen only once. Time point specified: longitudinal time-point 3. Specimen: PBMCs. The receptors derive from a female donor with HTLV-1-associated myelopathy (HAM/TSP).

Ten or more counts support this clonotype. The chain joins TRBV6-1 to TRBJ1-2; the D is unclear. V was trimmed by 3 bases and J by 2 bases, leaving 10 bases between them. Per the germline V gene, CDR1 is MNHNS and CDR2 is SASEGT. The CDR3 has 14 amino acids. For the CDR3, the DNA is TGTGCCAGCAGTGATCTTCAACAGAACTATGGCTACACCTTC. Translation gives CASSDLQQNYGYTF.

This clonotype was observed at least ten times. The chain links TRBV20-1 to TRBJ2-5; 8 bases match TRBD1. The CDR3 totals 16 residues. J gave up 4 bases and V 0 bases, and 10 bases lay outside the gene matches. Germline V CDR1 and CDR2: DFQATT, SNEGSKA (reference sequence). This CDR3 reads CSARDGGRGRAETQYF. In nucleotides, the CDR3 is TGCAGTGCTAGAGATGGGGGCAGGGGGCGCGCAGAGACCCAGTACTTC.

This clonotype was seen a handful of times. This chain joins TRBV19 and TRBJ2-7, with 11 bases lining up with TRBD1. V lost 4 bases to trimming and J lost 0 bases; unmatched junction nucleotides: 11. Germline V gene lookup returns CDR1 LNHDA and CDR2 SQIVND (reference sequence). The CDR3 consists of 18 residues. The CDR3 bases are TGTGCCAGTAGTAAGGACAGGGGGCGCATTAAAAGCTCCTACGAGCAGTACTTC. Translated, it gives CASSKDRGRIKSSYEQYF.

This clonotype was seen repeatedly, ten times or more. The V gene is TRBV12-3 or TRBV12-4, the J gene TRBJ2-5, with D hard to call. This CDR3 contains 20 residues. Trimming took off 0 bases at V and 0 bases at J, with 23 bases between the two ends. CDR3 nucleotides: TGTGCCAGCAGTTTAGCCCCGGGTGGGGTCGCGACGGATTACCAAGAGACCCAGTACTTC. It yields the protein CASSLAPGGVATDYQETQYF.

The table lists this clonotype with many counts. The rearrangement joins TRBV20-1 to TRBJ2-1; D may be TRBD2 (6 bases). Germline CDR1 reads DFQATT; CDR2 reads SNEGSKA (reference sequence). This CDR3 spans 15 amino acids. V shed 5 bases and J shed 2 bases, with 16 bases lying between them. The CDR3 protein is CSALLLAETYNEQFF. The CDR3 DNA reads as TGCAGTGCTTTACTATTAGCGGAGACCTACAATGAGCAGTTCTTC.

This clonotype showed up many times. The chain is built from TRBV27 and TRBJ2-3; 8 bases are shared with TRBD1. V gave up 10 bases and J gave up 6 bases; unmatched junction bases: 18. This CDR3 has 16 amino acids. Germline V CDR1 and CDR2: MNHEY, SMNVEV (reference sequence). For the CDR3, the DNA is TGTGCCACCAGAACGGGAATAGGACAGGGACGGGATACGCAGTATTTT. Translating gives CATRTGIGQGRDTQYF.

Worth noting for this clonotype: A read error is possible here, since a much larger clone lies one base away. The chain uses TRBV7-2 and TRBJ2-7; D is possibly TRBD2 (6 bases). CDR3 length: 15 residues. Trimming took 4 bases from V and 2 from J, leaving 15 bases between them. CDR1 and CDR2 (germline): SGHTA, FQGNSA. In DNA, the CDR3 is TGTGCCAGCAGCTATGAGGACGGGGGACCCTACGAGCAGTACTTC. It yields the protein CASSYEDGGPYEQYF. The full variable domain, with the rest looked up from reference TRBV7-2 and TRBJ2-7, is GAGVSQSPSNKVTEKGKDVELRCDPISGHTALYWYRQSLGQGLEFLIYFQGNSAPDKSGLPSDRFSAERTGGSVSTLTIQRTQQEDSAVYLCASSYEDGGPYEQYFGPGTRLTVT.

This clonotype was seen more than once but under ten times. This chain uses TRBV5-1 with TRBJ2-1, with TRBD2 identical over 8 bases. The CDR3 length is 18 residues. J gave up 2 bases and V 3 bases, and 13 bases lay outside the gene matches. Germline V gene sequence: CDR1 SGHRS, CDR2 YFSETQ. The CDR3 region is CASSWGPSGGGTYNEQFF. DNA for the CDR3: TGCGCCAGCAGCTGGGGTCCAAGCGGGGGAGGGACCTACAATGAGCAGTTCTTC.

This clonotype has a count of ten or more. The chain couples TRBV28 to TRBJ2-5, with 12 bases lining up with TRBD2. Looked up from germline, CDR1 is MDHEN and CDR2 is SYDVKM. V was pared by 6 bases and J by 2 bases, with 7 bases of the junction left unmatched. This CDR3 is built from 16 residues. The CDR3 reads CASSSLAGGIQETQYF. CDR3 nucleotide sequence: TGTGCCAGCAGCTCCCTAGCGGGGGGGATACAAGAGACCCAGTACTTC.

Turning to this clonotype: Just one base apart from a much larger clone, this may be a read error. The CDR3 does not close with the conserved phenylalanine or tryptophan, likely indicating a read error. The chain employs TRBV7-2 and TRBJ2-7, with D unclear. CDR3 size: 14 residues. V was pared by 5 bases and J by 2 bases, with 13 bases between. In germline, CDR1 is SGHTA, CDR2 FQGNSA. The CDR3 sequence is CASSLQGRAYEQYL. As DNA, the CDR3 is TGTGCCAGCAGCCTCCAAGGACGGGCCTACGAGCAGTACTTA.

Ten or more counts support this clonotype. V usage is TRBV6-2 or TRBV6-3 and J usage is TRBJ2-3; the match to TRBD2 covers 7 bases. The V gene's germline CDR1 is MNHEY and CDR2 SVGEGT. The trim removed 2 bases at V and 1 base at J, leaving 3 bases unmatched. This CDR3 is built from 15 residues. CDR3 coding DNA: TGTGCCAGCAGTTACGAGGCGGGGGGCACAGATACGCAGTATTTT. This translates into CASSYEAGGTDTQYF.

The sample holds many counts of this clonotype. The chain employs TRBV5-1 and TRBJ2-2; 7 nucleotides line up with TRBD1. This CDR3 contains 16 residues. Germline trimming cut 4 bases from V and 0 bases from J; bases unmatched to any gene: 6. Germline lookup yields CDR1 SGHRS and CDR2 YFSETQ. In DNA, the CDR3 is TGCGCCAGCAGCGCCCGGACAGGTTCGAACACCGGGGAGCTGTTTTTT. Encoded protein: CASSARTGSNTGELFF.

Note on this clonotype: Being one base from a much bigger clone, this may be a read error. The chain joins TRBV5-1 to TRBJ2-7; the match to TRBD1 covers 7 bases. CDR3 size: 15 residues. Germline V gene sequence: CDR1 SGHRS, CDR2 YFSETQ. The CDR3 region is CSSSLFVTGNVEQYF. The CDR3 nucleotides read TGCTCCAGCAGCTTGTTCGTGACAGGGAATGTCGAGCAGTACTTC.

This clonotype showed up many times. The rearrangement links TRBV5-1 to TRBJ2-2, with 10 bases that match TRBD1. Germline CDR1 is SGHRS and CDR2 is YFSETQ. This CDR3 comprises 15 residues. Trimming removed 4 bases from V and 6 bases from J; junction bases left unmatched: 6. The chain's CDR3 is CASSVAGTGAGELFF. The CDR3 nucleotides are TGCGCCAGCAGCGTTGCCGGGACAGGGGCCGGGGAGCTGTTTTTT.

This clonotype turned up a few times. The rearrangement links TRBV5-5 to TRBJ2-7; possibly TRBD1 for D (6 bases). The CDR3 covers 15 residues. V was pared by 4 bases and J by 4 bases, with 18 bases between. Germline CDR1 and CDR2: SGHKS and YYEKEE (reference sequence). The CDR3 loop is CASSPTGTIGYEQYF. The CDR3 nucleotides are TGTGCCAGCAGCCCAACCGGGACAATCGGGTACGAGCAGTACTTC.

This clonotype was seen repeatedly, ten times or more. This chain joins TRBV27 and TRBJ2-5; 7 bases map to TRBD1. Germline values: CDR1 MNHEY, CDR2 SMNVEV (reference sequence). This CDR3 spans 14 amino acids. Trimming cost V 5 bases and J 0 bases; bases outside gene matches: 3. CDR3 loop: CASSIGTDQETQYF. The CDR3 bases are TGTGCCAGCAGTATAGGGACAGACCAAGAGACCCAGTACTTC.

V and J are TRBV20-1 and TRBJ2-5; tentative D call: TRBD2 (6 bases). Germline assignment: CDR1 DFQATT and CDR2 SNEGSKA (reference sequence). CDR3 length: 13 amino acids. V was pared by 5 bases and J by 1 base, with 11 bases between. CDR3 region: CSAWTTLQETQYF. DNA for the CDR3: TGCAGTGCTTGGACTACCCTCCAAGAGACCCAGTACTTC.

This chain links TRBV5-4 with TRBJ2-7; D is perhaps TRBD2 (6 bases). Trimming took 8 bases from V and 7 from J, leaving 13 bases between them. CDR1 is SGHNT, CDR2 YYREEE, per germline (reference sequence). This CDR3 is built from 11 residues. In DNA form, the CDR3 reads TGTGCCAGTTCTAGCGAACGGGAGCAGTACTTC. The encoded protein is CASSSEREQYF.

This clonotype has ten or more counts. The chain joins TRBV7-9 to TRBJ2-1, with 9 bases identical to TRBD2. CDR3 length: 16 residues. V gave up 1 base and J gave up 5 bases; unmatched junction bases: 6. The V gene's germline CDR1 is SEHNR and CDR2 FQNEAQ (reference sequence). As DNA, the CDR3 is TGTGCCAGCAGCTTAGTCGGCGGGGGGGCAGACAATGAGCAGTTCTTC. It encodes CASSLVGGGADNEQFF.

The rearrangement joins TRBV12-3 or TRBV12-4 to TRBJ2-3; possibly TRBD2 for D (6 bases). With 1 base removed from V and 0 bases from J, the gap between germline ends came to 17 bases. The CDR3 consists of 18 residues. In nucleotides, the CDR3 is TGTGCCAGCAGTTTAGTGATAGCGGTAACCAGGAGCACAGATACGCAGTATTTT. This sequence encodes CASSLVIAVTRSTDTQYF.

This rearrangement joins TRBV10-3 to TRBJ2-5, with D tentatively TRBD1 or TRBD2 (6 bases each). The CDR3 runs 13 residues. CDR1 and CDR2 (germline): ENHRY, SYGVKD. Trimming shortened V by 2 bases and J by 4 bases, and 8 bases separated the two germline ends. CDR3 sequence (DNA): TGTGCCATCAGTGAGGAGGGGGGAGAGACCCAGTACTTC. Translated, it gives CAISEEGGETQYF.